This TCR beta chain emerged from a study of blood T cell repertoires in COVID-19. Study-wide background: COVID-19 samples collected from the United States, Italy and Spain covered acute and convalescent phases. From T cells, B-cell-depleted T cells, or PBMCs came the material, which was cDNA or gDNA.

How the authors handled the data: Quantification of nucleated cells was approximated via reference gene primer amplification. Generated by immunoSEQ multiplex PCR, the TCRdb table keeps only in-frame clones and is missing some. V and J calls plus clone size are reproduced from that table; the DNA served to infer D and trimming. The repertoire holds fewer than 300,000 clones, with approximately 90% as singletons. It was during active infection that Seattle patients were enrolled and then longitudinally followed. The J segment lost 1 base and the V segment lost 5 bases, leaving 2 bases of the junction unmatched. CDR1 SNHLY and CDR2 FYNNEI come from the germline V gene. The CDR3 is made up of 14 amino acids.

The source is a man aged 50-59 years with COVID-19, enrolled during active disease. The sample consisted of peripheral blood. The V and J genes are TRBV2 and TRBJ1-5, with 7 positions matching TRBD1. CDR3 region: CASSPGQSNQPQHF. The CDR3 DNA is TGTGCCAGCAGTCCGGGACAGAGCAATCAGCCCCAGCATTTT.